Below, one T cell receptor (beta chain) is given with its context. What it binds is unknown. This CDR3 is also generated by other DNA sequences in the sample. This sample is drawn from a study of shared clonotypes between healthy human individuals. In the study overall: Donors had three CD4 naive, three CD4 memory, two CD8 naive and one CD8 memory plate apiece.

CD8 cells classed as naive were CD45RO-negative and positively selected for CCR7, excluding terminally differentiated effector memory CD45RA+ cells. From germline, CDR1 is SGDLS and CDR2 YYNGEE. With 0 bases removed from V and 2 bases from J, the gap between germline ends came to 9 bases. The CDR3 is 14 residues long. Measured with immunoSEQ multiplex PCR; TCRdb has only the in-frame clones, and not every one. In the table there are 1.5 million to 2.5 million clones, 85% to 95% of which are singletons. Whole-study findings and limits: At large depth, rarefaction still showed sorted-subset sequencing to be incomplete. Naive CD4 clonotype sharing across several donors was approximately 5.2%.

The sample comprised naive CD8+ T cells sorted from blood. The receptor's source is a man younger than 35 in good health. This chain joins TRBV9 and TRBJ2-7; D is possibly TRBD1 (6 bases). The CDR3 is CASSVGGPAYEQYF. The CDR3, as DNA: TGTGCCAGCAGCGTAGGGGGGCCCGCCTACGAGCAGTACTTC.